This TCR beta chain emerged from a study of blood T cell repertoires in COVID-19. Assay: immunoSEQ multiplex PCR; the TCRdb copy retains only in-frame clones and omits some. The sample holds roughly 160,000 clones, over 65% seen once. The sequencing input was peripheral blood. This receptor was taken from an elderly woman with acute or convalescent COVID-19.

The CDR3 here is CASSQERGNTIYF. The CDR3 nucleotides are TGCGCCAGCAGCCAAGAGCGAGGAAACACCATATATTTT. The chain uses TRBV4-1 and TRBJ1-3; D gene ambiguous. Trimming removed 0 bases at V and 4 bases at J, with 4 bases between. CDR1 MGHRA and CDR2 YSYEKL come from the germline V gene. The CDR3 has 13 residues.